This is a list of T cell receptor beta chains from one sample in a study of T cell responses to AZD1222 COVID-19 vaccine. Libraries were prepared by immunoSEQ multiplex PCR; TCRdb keeps only in-frame clonotypes and omits some of them. The data hold over 110,000 clones, with 92% observed a single time. The specimen comprised peripheral blood, sampled on day 0 of AZD1222 vaccination. These receptors were taken from an adult in good health. Each CDR3 is given without its conserved first and last residue.

>TRBJ1-2|11|TRBV6-5
ASRRDRGDGYT
>TRBJ2-5|17|TRBV28
ASSAIRGQGTDVLETQY
>TRBJ2-1|14|TRBV3-1/TRBV3-2
ASSQVGLAGVGEQF
>TRBJ2-5|17|TRBV27
ASSLSSSPLVAPLETQY
>TRBJ2-5|11|TRBV9
ASSGGDGETQY
>TRBJ2-3|13|TRBV6-6
ASSWTSASTDTQY
>TRBJ2-5|12|TRBV6-5
ASSYFTGSETQY
>TRBJ1-5|12|TRBV18
ASSPSGGGQPQH
>TRBJ1-2|10|TRBV6-2/TRBV6-3
ASSGRGNGYT
>TRBJ1-1|11|TRBV15
ATATGRNTEAF
>TRBJ2-1|12|TRBV19
ASSPGLASSEQF
>TRBJ2-3|11|TRBV18
ASSGLGTDTQY